Below, 26 T cell receptor beta chains from the same sample are listed, as sequenced in a study of blood T cell repertoires in COVID-19. The method was immunoSEQ multiplex PCR; TCRdb's version includes in-frame clones alone and lacks a portion of them. This sample has around 250,000 clones, with 82% found just once. Sequenced material: peripheral blood. The receptors were gathered from a woman between 18 and 30 years old with acute or convalescent COVID-19.

The chain combines TRBV9 with TRBJ1-2; TRBD1 agrees at 10 bases. Germline CDR1 and CDR2: SGDLS and YYNGEE. J was trimmed by 7 bases and V by 1 base; bases with no gene match: 7. The CDR3 loop spans 15 amino acids. For the CDR3, the DNA is TGTGCCAGCAGCGTATATTCCGGACAGGGGGTTGGCTACACCTTC. Protein product: CASSVYSGQGVGYTF.

This clone was observed a handful of times. The chain recombines TRBV28 with TRBJ1-5; D remains unclear. Deletions cut 7 bases from V and 5 bases from J, with 9 bases between. CDR1 is MDHEN and CDR2 is SYDVKM in the germline V gene. The CDR3 has 12 amino acids. CDR3: CASTSEDQPQHF. The CDR3 nucleotides read TGTGCCAGCACCTCGGAGGATCAGCCCCAGCATTTT.

This clone has more than one count but fewer than ten. The chain combines TRBV28 with TRBJ1-2, with D unclear. The germline CDR1 and CDR2 sequences are MDHEN and SYDVKM. V was shortened by 1 base and J by 6 bases, with 15 bases between the two germline ends. This CDR3 comprises 15 residues. CDR3 residues: CASSLYSTGEDGYTF. In DNA form, the CDR3 reads TGTGCCAGCAGTTTATACAGTACCGGGGAGGATGGCTACACCTTC.

The chain recombines TRBV20-1 with TRBJ2-3, with a weak D call TRBD1 (6 bases). There are 14 residues in the CDR3. Germline V gives CDR1 DFQATT, CDR2 SNEGSKA (reference sequence). Trimming pared 3 bases from V and 1 base from J, leaving 11 bases between. The CDR3 loop reads CSASFRTGTDTQYF. CDR3 nucleotides: TGCAGTGCTAGTTTCCGGACAGGCACAGATACGCAGTATTTT.

The genes are TRBV9 and TRBJ2-7; TRBD2 aligns across 12 bases. Trimming took 2 bases from V and 3 from J; bases not matched to a gene: 3. Germline assignment: CDR1 SGDLS and CDR2 YYNGEE. CDR3 length: 15 residues. In nucleotides, the CDR3 is TGTGCCAGCAGCGTTCTAGCGGGAGGGGGCTACGAGCAGTACTTC. Translating gives CASSVLAGGGYEQYF.

This clone occurred a few times. The rearrangement links TRBV28 to TRBJ1-5; D perhaps matches TRBD1 (6 bases). CDR1 is MDHEN and CDR2 is SYDVKM in the germline V gene. The CDR3 runs to 13 residues. V dropped 5 bases and J dropped 7 bases, with 12 bases sitting between them. Written as DNA, the CDR3 is TGTGCCAGCAGTATTTACCAGGGGCAGCCCCAGCATTTT. Protein: CASSIYQGQPQHF.

The chain joins TRBV7-8 to TRBJ2-7; the match to TRBD1 covers 7 bases. Germline V CDR1 and CDR2: SGHVS, FQNEAQ. Losses at the gene ends were 5 bases for V and 6 bases for J; bases not matched to a gene: 16. There are 16 residues in the CDR3. This chain's CDR3 is CASSLRDRNLNSEQYF. The DNA of the CDR3 is TGTGCCAGCAGCCTCCGGGACAGAAATCTGAACTCCGAGCAGTACTTC.

The chain joins TRBV5-6 to TRBJ1-3; D is possibly TRBD1 (6 bases). In germline, CDR1 is SGHDT, CDR2 YYEEEE. Deletions cut 3 bases from V and 0 bases from J, with 10 bases between. CDR3 length: 15 residues. CDR3 coding DNA: TGTGCCAGCAGCTACGACAGGATCTCTGGAAACACCATATATTTT. This gives the protein CASSYDRISGNTIYF. The full variable domain, rest sourced from reference TRBV5-6 and TRBJ1-3, is DAGVTQSPTHLIKTRGQQVTLRCSPKSGHDTVSWYQQALGQGPQFIFQYYEEEERQRGNFPDRFSGHQFPNYSSELNVNALLLGDSALYLCASSYDRISGNTIYFGEGSWLTVV.

This clone has a count of ten or more. The chain recombines TRBV30 with TRBJ2-3, with D possibly matching TRBD2 (6 bases). V was pared by 4 bases and J by 2 bases, with 13 bases between. The CDR3 contains 14 residues. Germline CDR1 GTSNPN, CDR2 SVGIG (reference sequence). The CDR3 here is CAWTQGLYTDTQYF. The CDR3 DNA follows: TGTGCCTGGACCCAGGGACTCTACACAGATACGCAGTATTTT.

The V call is TRBV30, the J call TRBJ2-7; maybe TRBD1 (6 bases). The CDR3 loop spans 14 amino acids. V lost 2 bases, J lost 5 bases, and 16 bases lay in between. CDR1 is GTSNPN, CDR2 SVGIG, per germline (reference sequence). The CDR3 sequence is CAWSRLGAGDEQYF. The CDR3 nucleotides are TGTGCCTGGAGTCGACTGGGGGCAGGCGACGAGCAGTACTTC.

The chain has TRBV3-1 (or the pseudogene TRBV3-2) and TRBJ2-7; possibly TRBD1 for D (6 bases). Deletions cut 0 bases from V and 12 bases from J, with 12 bases between. The length of the CDR3 is 12 residues. CDR1 and CDR2 from the germline V gene are LGHDT and YNNKEL (reference sequence). The DNA of the CDR3 is TGTGCCAGCAGCCAAGATCAGGGGCCGGGGTACTTC. It specifies CASSQDQGPGYF.

CDR3 in amino acids: CASSQDMAGGNYNEQFF. CDR3 bases: TGTGCCAGCAGCCAAGATATGGCGGGAGGGAACTACAATGAGCAGTTCTTC. The V gene is TRBV4-2, the J gene TRBJ2-1, with TRBD2 identical over 9 bases. The CDR3 runs to 17 residues. Per the germline V gene, CDR1 is LGHNA and CDR2 is YNFKEQ. The junction had 6 bases not matched to a gene; V was cut back by 0 bases and J by 3 bases.

This clone appeared a few times. The rearrangement joins TRBV7-2 to TRBJ1-6; TRBD1 agrees at 9 bases. With 2 bases clipped from V and 8 bases from J, the junction kept 10 bases outside the gene matches. CDR1 SGHTA and CDR2 FQGNSA come from the germline V gene. The CDR3 runs 17 residues. This CDR3 reads CASSLFAPGTGHSPLHF. DNA for the CDR3: TGTGCCAGCAGCTTATTTGCCCCCGGGACAGGGCATTCACCCCTCCACTTT.

The chain has TRBV4-1 and TRBJ2-1; 10 bases agree with TRBD2. The CDR3 spans 14 residues. Germline CDR1 reads MGHRA; CDR2 reads YSYEKL. Trimming removed 3 bases from V and 9 bases from J; junction bases left unmatched: 5. The CDR3 reads CASSHPSGSFEQFF. DNA of the CDR3: TGCGCCAGCAGCCACCCTAGCGGGAGCTTTGAGCAGTTCTTC.

This clone was recorded a few times. V usage is TRBV18 and J usage is TRBJ1-2; 8 bases are a match to TRBD1. The J segment lost 8 bases and the V segment lost 3 bases, leaving 8 bases of the junction unmatched. The CDR3 sequence is 14 residues long. Germline values: CDR1 KGHSH, CDR2 LQKENI. CDR3 nucleotide sequence: TGTGCCAGCTCACCCGGTGACAGGGGTGGAGGCTACACCTTC. It specifies CASSPGDRGGGYTF.

V and J are TRBV9 and TRBJ1-3, with D unclear. Germline CDR1 is SGDLS and CDR2 is YYNGEE. The CDR3 has 14 amino acids. Trimming left V 3 bases short and J 0 bases short, with 7 bases between. CDR3 residues: CASSAFYSGNTIYF. In nucleotides, the CDR3 is TGTGCCAGCAGCGCCTTCTACTCTGGAAACACCATATATTTT.

CDR3 sequence (DNA): TGTGCCAGCAGCCGACTAGTGAATAGCTACGAGCAGTACTTC. This translates into CASSRLVNSYEQYF. The rearrangement uses TRBV27 and TRBJ2-7; D is possibly TRBD2 (6 bases). V lost 6 bases and J 3 bases, leaving 15 bases between the germline ends. Germline-derived CDR1 and CDR2 are MNHEY and SMNVEV (reference sequence). The CDR3 length is 14 residues.

This clone was found a few times. The V gene is TRBV3-1 (or the pseudogene TRBV3-2), the J gene TRBJ2-7, with 12 nucleotides matching TRBD2. Unmatched junction bases numbered 10, after V lost 4 bases and J lost 3 bases. Germline V gives CDR1 LGHDT, CDR2 YNNKEL (reference sequence). The CDR3 is 17 residues long. The CDR3 DNA reads as TGTGCCAGCAGCCGCGAAGGGACTAGCGGGCTACTCTACGAGCAGTACTTC. This translates into CASSREGTSGLLYEQYF.

The J gene is TRBJ1-1, the V gene TRBV7-2; tentatively, D is TRBD1 (5 bases). Germline V gene sequence: CDR1 SGHTA, CDR2 FQGNSA. The CDR3 extends over 15 amino acids. Deletions cut 2 bases from V and 0 bases from J, with 10 bases between. This CDR3 is CASSLIAGMNTEAFF. CDR3 coding DNA: TGTGCCAGCAGCTTAATCGCAGGGATGAACACTGAAGCTTTCTTT.

The chain is built from TRBV28 and TRBJ1-2; 7 nucleotides agree with TRBD1. The CDR3 runs 15 residues. The germline CDR1 and CDR2 sequences are MDHEN and SYDVKM. V gave up 6 bases and J gave up 2 bases; unmatched junction bases: 9. The CDR3 spells CASSSTGAANYGYTF. CDR3 nucleotide sequence: TGTGCCAGCAGCTCCACAGGGGCGGCGAACTATGGCTACACCTTC.

In this sample, this clone turned up a few times. The V call is TRBV19, the J call TRBJ2-7; TRBD1 matches 9 bases. This CDR3 contains 16 residues. V lost 4 bases, J lost 1 base, and 8 bases stayed unmatched. Looked up from germline, CDR1 is LNHDA and CDR2 is SQIVND (reference sequence). The CDR3 DNA sequence: TGTGCCAGTAGTAAAAACCCGGGACAGGGTTCCTACGAGCAGTACTTC. As protein: CASSKNPGQGSYEQYF.

The gene calls are TRBV3-1 (or the pseudogene TRBV3-2) and TRBJ2-1; 9 bases match TRBD2. This CDR3 has 15 residues. Trimming cost V 1 base and J 3 bases; bases outside gene matches: 1. Germline values: CDR1 LGHDT, CDR2 YNNKEL (reference sequence). The CDR3 nucleotides read TGTGCCAGCAGCCAAGGACTAGCGGACTACAATGAGCAGTTCTTC. It is translated as CASSQGLADYNEQFF.

The chain uses TRBV4-1 and TRBJ2-7, with 9 bases matching TRBD2. J gave up 3 bases and V 0 bases, and 6 bases lay outside the gene matches. The CDR3 is 16 residues long. CDR1 is MGHRA and CDR2 is YSYEKL in the germline V gene. The chain's CDR3 is CASSQDLSSGVYEQYF. CDR3 coding DNA: TGCGCCAGCAGCCAAGATCTGTCTAGCGGGGTCTACGAGCAGTACTTC.

The CDR3 here is CASSYPRPETNYGYTF. CDR3 nucleotides: TGTGCCAGCAGTTACCCGAGGCCGGAGACCAACTATGGCTACACCTTC. This chain uses TRBV6-2 or TRBV6-3 with TRBJ1-2; D uncertain. The germline gives CDR1 MNHEY, CDR2 SVGEGT. The CDR3 consists of 16 residues. V gave up 2 bases and J gave up 2 bases, with 15 bases separating them.

The rearrangement links TRBV6-2 or TRBV6-3 to TRBJ2-5, with 10 nucleotides matching TRBD2. The CDR3 consists of 17 residues. Germline CDR1 MNHEY, CDR2 SVGEGT. V was pared by 4 bases and J by 2 bases, with 10 bases of the junction left unmatched. The DNA for the CDR3 is TGTGCCAGCAGTTTCCTAGCGGGAGCGGCCCTTCAAGAGACCCAGTACTTC. Its protein product is CASSFLAGAALQETQYF.

This clone was counted once. V usage is TRBV27 and J usage is TRBJ1-1; 8 nucleotides align to TRBD1. With V trimmed by 7 bases and J by 0 bases, 10 bases remained unmatched. The length of the CDR3 is 16 residues. In germline, CDR1 is MNHEY, CDR2 SMNVEV (reference sequence). CDR3 bases: TGTGCCAGCAAGGAGACAGGGGTTCCTTTGAACACTGAAGCTTTCTTT. It specifies CASKETGVPLNTEAFF.